These 5 T cell receptor beta chains share one sample of origin, sequenced in a study of tumor and adjacent non-tumor tissue in lung cancer. Three rounds of nested PCR, following a modified ARM-PCR protocol, produced the TCRbeta library. TCRdb reprocessed the multiplex PCR reads with MiXCR, giving one entry per CDR3 protein. This table holds 65,000 to 75,000 distinct CDR3 sequences, roughly three quarters found once. This sample's RNA came from whole unsorted tissue. More than 3 cm separated this lung sample from the edge of the tumor. Sequencing was carried out using distant non-tumor lung tissue. The receptors originated from a man in his sixties with non-small cell lung cancer.

The chain joins TRBV6-1 to TRBJ2-7, with 10 bases matching TRBD1. Germline V gene data show CDR1 as MNHNS and CDR2 as SASEGT. CDR3 length equals 14 residues. The CDR3 loop is CVSSEGTGAYEQYF. CDR3 DNA: TGTGTCAGTAGTGAAGGGACAGGGGCCTACGAGCAGTACTTC.

This clonotype has more than one count but fewer than ten. Germline is not matched at one junction end, which may reflect a read error. The chain joins TRBV6-2 or TRBV6-3 to TRBJ2-1, with 7 bases fitting TRBD1. From germline, CDR1 is MNHEY and CDR2 SVGEGT. There are 14 residues in the CDR3. CDR3 residues: CAGSRQGSYNWQFF. In nucleotides, the CDR3 is TGTGCCGGCAGTAGACAGGGCTCCTACAATTGGCAGTTCTTC.

This chain joins TRBV29-1 and TRBJ2-2; no definite D call. Deletions cut 1 base from V and 7 bases from J, with 16 bases between. The CDR3 length is 15 residues. Germline V gene sequence: CDR1 SQVTM, CDR2 ANQGSEA. The CDR3 DNA reads TGCAGCGTTGAAGGTCTCAAAGAAGGGATCGGGGAGCTGTTTTTT. It is translated as CSVEGLKEGIGELFF.

As for this clonotype: Here the CDR3 omits its conserved ending phenylalanine or tryptophan, so a read error is the likely source. The rearrangement joins TRBV4-1 to TRBJ2-5; TRBD2 agrees at 7 bases. Germline V gene data show CDR1 as MGHRA and CDR2 as YSYEKL. J was trimmed by 4 bases and V by 3 bases; bases with no gene match: 14. The CDR3 has 17 amino acids. CDR3 bases: TGCGCCAGCAGCCAGGAGGACGGGAGGTCGAGGGGAGAGACCCAGTACATC. This encodes CASSQEDGRSRGETQYI.

This clonotype was seen many times. V and J are TRBV12-3 or TRBV12-4 and TRBJ1-5; unclear D gene. V lost 6 bases to trimming and J lost 0 bases, with 12 bases between them. The CDR3 extends over 15 amino acids. The CDR3 nucleotides read TGTGCCAGCAGCCCAGGAGGCTATAGCAATCAGCCCCAGCATTTT. The encoded protein is CASSPGGYSNQPQHF.